These 9 T cell receptor beta chains came from one sample sequenced in a study of T cell responses to AZD1222 COVID-19 vaccine. TCRdb's copy holds only in-frame clones and misses some; the assay was immunoSEQ multiplex PCR. Among about 150,000 clones listed, about 87% were seen once. The material was peripheral blood, obtained 28 days after the second AZD1222 dose. These receptor sequences come from an adult who received the AZD1222 COVID-19 vaccine.

J is TRBJ2-7 and V is TRBV5-1; TRBD2 is a possible D gene (5 bases). The ends were cut back, 0 bases at V and 3 bases at J, with 13 bases in the middle. The CDR3 totals 15 residues. Per the germline V gene, CDR1 is SGHRS and CDR2 is YFSETQ. CDR3 protein: CASSLEVFGGYEQYF. The CDR3 bases are TGCGCCAGCAGCTTGGAGGTTTTCGGAGGCTACGAGCAGTACTTC.

The V and J genes are TRBV27 and TRBJ1-2; a possible D gene is TRBD1 (6 bases). The CDR3 is made up of 14 amino acids. Trimming removed 1 base at V and 8 bases at J, with 14 bases between. Germline-derived CDR1 and CDR2 are MNHEY and SMNVEV (reference sequence). The CDR3 is CASSLWAGEEGYTF. The CDR3 nucleotides are TGTGCCAGCAGTTTATGGGCAGGGGAGGAAGGCTACACCTTC.

The rearrangement joins TRBV14 to TRBJ1-2; 8 bases fit TRBD1. CDR1 SGHDN and CDR2 FVKESK come from the germline V gene. The V gene end was trimmed by 4 bases and the J gene end by 3 bases; junction bases not matched to a gene: 1. This CDR3 contains 13 residues. The CDR3 protein is CASSPDRDYGYTF. Here the CDR3 DNA reads TGTGCCAGCAGCCCGGACAGGGACTATGGCTACACCTTC.

The chain carries TRBV2 and TRBJ1-3; 8 bases line up with TRBD1. The ends lost 6 bases at V and 7 bases at J; junction bases unmatched: 5. CDR1 is SNHLY and CDR2 is FYNNEI in the germline V gene. There are 13 residues in the CDR3. CDR3 sequence (DNA): TGTGCCAGCAGAGTGGACAGGGATAACACCATATATTTT. This translates into CASRVDRDNTIYF.

Of note for this clone: The same CDR3 is also encoded by other DNA sequences in this sample. J is TRBJ1-2 and V is TRBV9; D call uncertain. Trimming took off 2 bases at V and 3 bases at J, with 8 bases between the two ends. Germline V gene lookup returns CDR1 SGDLS and CDR2 YYNGEE. The CDR3 totals 13 residues. The CDR3 DNA is TGTGCCAGCAGCGTTCGGGTTGACTATGGCTACACCTTC. Amino acids: CASSVRVDYGYTF.

The genes are TRBV7-9 and TRBJ2-7; D not certain. The CDR3 has 11 residues. The V and J ends lost 6 bases and 6 bases respectively, with 9 bases between them. Per germline, CDR1 SEHNR and CDR2 FQNEAQ (reference sequence). CDR3 coding DNA: TGTGCCAGCAGTAGATCGGCCGAGCAGTACTTC. Translated: CASSRSAEQYF.

This sequence joins TRBV5-4 and TRBJ2-3; D could derive from TRBD1 or TRBD2 (5 bases each). This CDR3 spans 15 amino acids. Germline V CDR1 and CDR2: SGHNT, YYREEE (reference sequence). Trimming removed 5 bases from V and 1 base from J, with 14 bases in between. In DNA, the CDR3 is TGTGCCAGCAGTTCCGTTGGGGGAGGCACAGATACGCAGTATTTT. Translating gives CASSSVGGGTDTQYF.

The CDR3 region has the DNA TGTGCCAGCAGGGACGTTAACTATGGCTACACCTTC. Translation gives CASRDVNYGYTF. This rearrangement joins TRBV28 to TRBJ1-2; D is unresolved. The germline V and J ends were trimmed by 6 bases and 1 base, with 6 bases remaining between them. Germline V gene lookup returns CDR1 MDHEN and CDR2 SYDVKM. The CDR3 totals 12 residues.

This rearrangement joins TRBV5-4 to TRBJ2-3; 12 bases match TRBD2. Trimming cost V 4 bases and J 5 bases; bases outside gene matches: 2. Germline V lookup: CDR1 SGHNT, CDR2 YYREEE (reference sequence). The CDR3 extends over 14 amino acids. CDR3 residues: CASSQGLAGDTQYF. In DNA, the CDR3 is TGTGCCAGCAGCCAGGGACTAGCGGGAGATACGCAGTATTTT.